The clone carrying this T cell receptor (beta chain) was seen a single time. Antigen specificity is unknown. The data are from a study of a mutant IDH1 vaccine in newly diagnosed glioma. Study-wide context: The sex distribution of treated patients was 62.5% male and around 38% female, with a mean age of 40.4 years. Patients were pretreated with radiotherapy, temozolomide, or both, mostly both.

The time point is: week 35, safety follow-up. Topical imiquimod was applied with each vaccine dose, which held 300 ug of mutant IDH1 20-mer peptide. The method was immunoSEQ multiplex PCR; TCRdb's version includes in-frame clones alone and lacks a portion of them. This table holds 50,000 to 70,000 clones, roughly 74% found once. The clonotype comes from a man aged 50 to 59 with glioma. The sequences come from PBMCs, collected from a glioma patient whose treatment included an IDH1 peptide vaccine.

The CDR3 DNA is TGTGCCTGGAGCCTGCAGGGGGGTACGCAGTATTTT. Its protein product is CAWSLQGGTQYF. The gene calls are TRBV30 and TRBJ2-3; D is perhaps TRBD1 (7 bases). Germline V CDR1 and CDR2: GTSNPN, SVGIG (reference sequence). This CDR3 spans 12 amino acids. Trimming took 3 bases from V and 8 from J, leaving 12 bases between them.